These T cell receptor beta chains were read from a single sample in a study. TCRdb re-called the 5' RACE reads with MiXCR, one entry per CDR3 protein. The profile shows fewer than 65,000 distinct CDR3 sequences, approximately 31% of them singletons. Sequencing was performed on tumor-infiltrating naive CD4+ T cells sorted from the breast tumor. The receptors come from a female donor with breast cancer. CDR3s include the opening cysteine and the closing phenylalanine or tryptophan. A D gene is named only where the DNA matches it firmly. Expanded clones are given a class, and other clones once, few, many or no size at all.

clone_size	d_call	j_call	v_call	cdr3_nt	cdr3_aa
.	TRBD1	TRBJ1-5	TRBV6-1	TGTGCCAGCAGTATATCCAGGGGGCTTGGGAGCAATCAGCCCCAGCATTTT	CASSISRGLGSNQPQHF
.	.	TRBJ2-1	TRBV29-1	TGCAGCGTCCTAGTCTATGAGCAGTTCTTC	CSVLVYEQFF
many	.	TRBJ2-7	TRBV7-2	TGTGCCAGCAGCCCCCCTGAGGGTGTCTACGAGCAGTACTTC	CASSPPEGVYEQYF
.	.	TRBJ1-2	TRBV7-2	TGTGCCAGCAGCCTAAGGACATTCTTTGGGTCCTCATATGGCTACACCTTC	CASSLRTFFGSSYGYTF
medium-sized	TRBD1	TRBJ1-2	TRBV20-1	TGCAGTGCTAGAGATGGGACAGACCGGAGCTACACCTTC	CSARDGTDRSYTF
.	.	TRBJ2-4	TRBV7-2	TGTGCCAGCAGCTCGGCGGGAAGTGGGGGCATTCAGTACTTC	CASSSAGSGGIQYF
.	TRBD2	TRBJ2-7	TRBV4-2	TGTGCCAGCAGCCAACTAGCGGGAGAGGCCGAGCAGTACTTC	CASSQLAGEAEQYF
.	.	TRBJ2-1	TRBV7-2	TGTGCCAGCAGCTTAGAAGAGAGCTCCTACAATGAGCAGTTCTTC	CASSLEESSYNEQFF
few	.	TRBJ2-5	TRBV29-1	TGCAGCGTTGAAACTCGGGACGGACAAGAGACCCAGTACTTC	CSVETRDGQETQYF
.	TRBD2	TRBJ2-3	TRBV2	TGTGCCAGCAGTGGACTAGCGGGAGTCCCAGATACGCAGTATTTT	CASSGLAGVPDTQYF
few	TRBD2	TRBJ2-5	TRBV5-1	TGCGCCAGCAGCCCGGGGACTAGAAAAGAGACCCAGTACTTC	CASSPGTRKETQYF
few	.	TRBJ2-7	TRBV9	TGTGCCAGCAGCTCCCAAGCTGAGAATCCCTACGAGCAGTACTTC	CASSSQAENPYEQYF
few	.	TRBJ1-1	TRBV12-3/TRBV12-4	TGTGCCAGCAGTTACAACAGGGACGTGACTGAAGCTTTCTTT	CASSYNRDVTEAFF
many	TRBD2	TRBJ2-5	TRBV5-1	TGCGCCAGCAGCTCGCAACTAGCGGGGAACCAAGAGACCCAGTACTTC	CASSSQLAGNQETQYF
.	TRBD2	TRBJ2-5	TRBV20-1	TGCAGTGCTACCCCCGGACTAGCGGGGGAGACCCAGTACTTC	CSATPGLAGETQYF
.	.	TRBJ1-4	TRBV12-3/TRBV12-4	TGTGCCAGCAGTTCCCCGGCAGTTAAGGGTGAAAAACTGTTTTTT	CASSSPAVKGEKLFF
few	.	TRBJ2-4	TRBV6-1	TGTGCCAGCAGTGAAGCGAGGAGGGCCCTCTACATTCAGTACTTC	CASSEARRALYIQYF
few	TRBD2	TRBJ2-1	TRBV6-1	TGTGCCAGCAGTCTACTAGCGGGGAGCTACAATGAGCAGTTCTTC	CASSLLAGSYNEQFF
.	.	TRBJ1-1	TRBV5-1	TGCGCCAGCAGCTTCGGATCCGGGAACACTGAAGCTTTCTTT	CASSFGSGNTEAFF
.	TRBD1	TRBJ2-2	TRBV5-1	TGCGCCAGCAGCTCATCCCGGGACAGGGGGAACACCGGGGAGCTGTTTTTT	CASSSSRDRGNTGELFF
.	.	TRBJ1-2	TRBV12-3/TRBV12-4	TGTGCCAGCAGTCACTGGAGTAACGGCTACACCTTC	CASSHWSNGYTF
.	TRBD2	TRBJ2-2	TRBV5-1	TGCGCCGGCAGCCTCCGACTAGCGGGAAACACCGGGGAGCTGTTTTTT	CAGSLRLAGNTGELFF
few	.	TRBJ1-6	TRBV7-9	TGTGCCAGCAGCTCCGGGACGGAAAATAATTCACCCCTCCACTTT	CASSSGTENNSPLHF
.	.	TRBJ1-2	TRBV28	TGTGCCAGCAGCCTCCGGACTGCCGACTATGGCTACACCTTC	CASSLRTADYGYTF
.	.	TRBJ1-2	TRBV24-1	TGTGCCACCAGTGATTGGGGGGACGATCGGGACTATGGCTACACCTTC	CATSDWGDDRDYGYTF